This entry lists 8 T cell receptor beta chains sequenced from one sample in a study of T-cell reconstitution after alpha-beta-depleted transplantation in children. Unique molecular identifiers were used to barcode this TCRbeta library. TCRdb re-analysed the PCR reads in MiXCR, keeping a single row per CDR3 protein. This table holds hundreds of thousands of distinct CDR3 sequences, approximately 10% found once. Sequencing used PBMCs from the stem cell graft donor, obtained from the stem cell graft. These receptors all stem from a human donor who donated a stem cell graft to a child with acute myeloid leukemia.

The rearrangement uses TRBV6-2 or TRBV6-3 and TRBJ1-1; D is undetermined. This CDR3 has 12 residues. From germline, CDR1 is MNHEY and CDR2 SVGEGT. The V end was cut by 6 bases, the J end by 4 bases, with 9 bases between. The DNA for the CDR3 is TGTGCCAGCAGACTTGGGTTCACTGAAGCTTTCTTT. Protein product: CASRLGFTEAFF.

In its sample, this clonotype was seen many times. V and J are TRBV20-1 and TRBJ1-2; 8 bases fit TRBD1. The CDR3 spans 14 residues. After removal of 4 bases from V and 8 bases from J, the junction contained 12 bases not matched to a gene. The V gene's germline CDR1 is DFQATT and CDR2 SNEGSKA (reference sequence). The DNA for the CDR3 is TGCAGTGCTAAGGATTCCAGGGGGCTTGACGGCTACACCTTC. Protein sequence: CSAKDSRGLDGYTF.

The sample holds a few counts of this clonotype. This rearrangement joins TRBV20-1 to TRBJ2-7; 8 bases align to TRBD2. Germline assignment: CDR1 DFQATT and CDR2 SNEGSKA (reference sequence). CDR3 length: 14 amino acids. Trimming removed 1 base from V and 7 bases from J; junction bases left unmatched: 9. The CDR3 reads CSARARAGRGEQYF. The CDR3 nucleotides read TGCAGTGCTAGAGCTAGAGCCGGGAGGGGGGAGCAGTACTTC.

This clonotype was counted only a few times. This chain connects TRBV7-3 to TRBJ2-3; 10 bases match TRBD2. CDR1 is SGHTA and CDR2 is FQGTGA in the germline V gene. The CDR3 consists of 15 residues. V lost 1 base to trimming and J lost 6 bases; unmatched junction nucleotides: 4. CDR3 coding DNA: TGTGCCAGCAGCTTAAGGACTAGCGGTGGGGATACGCAGTATTTT. Protein product: CASSLRTSGGDTQYF.

This clonotype was detected only a few times. V gene TRBV7-2 combines with J gene TRBJ2-2; 13 bases fit TRBD2. The trim removed 1 base at V and 7 bases at J, leaving 6 bases unmatched. The germline V gene has CDR1 SGHTA and CDR2 FQGNSA. CDR3 length equals 17 residues. CDR3 DNA: TGTGCCAGCAGCTTAGGGACTAGCGGGAGTACTGGCGGGGAGCTGTTTTTT. Protein product: CASSLGTSGSTGGELFF. Supplemented by reference TRBV7-2 and TRBJ2-2, the full variable domain reads GAGVSQSPSNKVTEKGKDVELRCDPISGHTALYWYRQSLGQGLEFLIYFQGNSAPDKSGLPSDRFSAERTGGSVSTLTIQRTQQEDSAVYLCASSLGTSGSTGGELFFGEGSRLTVL.

This rearrangement joins TRBV6-2 or TRBV6-3 to TRBJ2-1; D assignment may be TRBD1 or TRBD2 (5 bases each). V shed 8 bases and J shed 8 bases, with 10 bases lying between them. CDR1 and CDR2 (germline): MNHEY, SVGEGT. This CDR3 has 11 amino acids. The CDR3 here is CASWGIDEQFF. The DNA for the CDR3 is TGTGCCAGCTGGGGGATCGATGAGCAGTTCTTC.

This clonotype was counted a few times. The chain employs TRBV15 and TRBJ2-7; D remains ambiguous. CDR1 and CDR2 from the germline V gene are LNHNV and YYDKDF (reference sequence). The CDR3 runs 11 residues. The V and J ends lost 6 bases and 0 bases respectively, with 3 bases between them. The CDR3 DNA reads as TGTGCCACCAGGAGCTCCTACGAGCAGTACTTC. Protein product: CATRSSYEQYF.

J is TRBJ2-6 and V is TRBV7-3; 10 nucleotides line up with TRBD1. Germline V gives CDR1 SGHTA, CDR2 FQGTGA. The CDR3 covers 18 residues. V lost 2 bases, J lost 2 bases, and 6 bases stayed unmatched. The CDR3 is CASSLPGQGVTGANVLTF. The CDR3 region has the DNA TGTGCCAGCAGCTTACCAGGACAGGGGGTAACTGGGGCCAACGTCCTGACTTTC.